This entry concerns a single TCR beta chain. Its cognate antigen has yet to be identified. No per-base quality is available; no much larger clone lies one base away. In total, roughly 670 healthy bone marrow donors made up the cohort. At the time of sampling, every cohort member was nominally healthy, though immune exposures that went unrecorded were likely present. The donor was CMV seronegative and belonged to the group of under 400 seronegative cohort members. A peripheral blood sample was collected from each donor, and TCR beta sequencing was performed on peripheral blood mononuclear cells. The Qiagen DNeasy Blood Extraction Kit was used to extract genomic DNA from the blood cell samples. The data stem from a study of cytomegalovirus exposure and HLA in healthy donors listed by TCRdb under 2017. In the study overall: In an earlier analysis of 587 of the donors, around 290 Gb of sequence data and some 100 million unique TCR beta sequences from roughly 190 million T cells were reported. Donor age, sex, ethnicity and CMV serostatus were collected together with the repertoire data. In an earlier analysis of several hundred of the donors, high-throughput TCR beta sequencing was used to judge whether each TCR beta V gene segment behaved as functional or pseudogenic. Among the approximately 430 genotyped donors, about 85% belonged to the genetic ancestry cluster associated with self-reported Caucasian donors. Because of strong linkage in the cohort, roughly 5 DR-DQ haplotypes were treated as single units for association and clustering. High-throughput TCR immunosequencing, statistical association of individual TCRs with disease status, and machine learning were combined to predict cytomegalovirus infection status. A later analysis re-analyzed previously published TCR beta repertoires from 666 donors and added high-resolution HLA genotyping to study TCR occurrence patterns. A separate validation cohort of roughly 130 different subjects was used in addition to the roughly 700-subject first cohort. The study profiled the T cell repertoires of hundreds of subjects by immunosequencing and related them to cytomegalovirus serostatus. On average, 235,054 unique TCR beta nucleotide sequences were sequenced per donor among about 400 genotyped donors of the cohort, with approximately 18% of those sequences being non-productive. HLA typing included class I and class II loci at four-digit resolution. About 330 gigabases of sequencing data and around 80 million unique TCR sequences made up an early release that covered under 750 HLA-typed donors. Typing coverage varied by locus: roughly 629-630 donors for A, B, C, DRB1 and DQB1; approximately 500 for DQA1; nearly 610 for DPA1; more than 450 for DPB1. Every repertoire in the discovery cohort had been generated on one and the same sequencing platform. The aim of the study was to test whether cataloging public T cell receptors could identify signatures of past pathogen exposure. The later analysis used no new phenotypic data to find candidate immune exposures, relying instead on TCR beta sequences and their occurrence across donors. In a later genetic analysis, genome-wide SNP genotypes for about 65% of the roughly 670 donors were used, and that subset was treated as a discovery cohort. Beyond this particular receptor, the publication reports: In a later genetic analysis, fewer N-insertions in productive TCRs were reported among donors in an Asian-associated ancestry cluster than the approximately 710-donor mean. A further reported finding was that TCR beta sequences accurately predicted the HLA-A and HLA-B alleles for most subjects in the first cohort. Most TCR sequences were observed very rarely across donors, whereas some public TCRs were present in many individuals. Broadly in line with IMGT annotations, most TCR beta V segments showed up in productive rearrangements about 90% or about 30% of the time in an earlier analysis of 450 to 750 of the donors. Roughly uniform sequencing depth across donors was assumed in presence/absence analyses, although this assumption may not hold. In a later analysis, HLA-associated TCR beta chains were found to be more clonally expanded and to have lower generation probabilities than equally common non-associated chains. When HLA alleles, especially DR and DQ, strongly co-occurred, attributing TCR associations to individual alleles was difficult. Because some donors lacked HLA typing at each locus, the association tests relied only on the typed subset. For the cohort, immune exposure information was limited to CMV serostatus. In a later analysis, several top co-occurrence clusters were reported to appear linked to parvovirus B19, influenza, CMV and Epstein-Barr virus. The authors suggested that the approach could potentially be extended to other disease states and immunological phenotypes. Correlated functional status among segregating V segments might reflect linkage disequilibrium, but an unknown experimental factor could not be ruled out. Because counts were too low, 15 to 20 rarely observed V segments, including chromosome 9 orphons, were excluded from the earlier analysis of around 590 of the donors. A cluster of highly shared sequence variants was judged likely to represent a technical artifact of the sequencing pipeline. The classifier was reported to diagnose cytomegalovirus status with high specificity and sensitivity in both the original cohort and the validation cohort. This cohort had only TCR beta chains sequenced, and the lack of alpha or paired-chain data limited which features could be detected. In a later analysis, TCR association rates were found to vary across HLA loci, with the most associated TCRs seen for DRB1 alleles and the fewest for HLA-C alleles. A later analysis found that most CMV-associated TCR beta chains appeared HLA-restricted, with HLA associations seemingly driven largely by CMV exposure. In the study, about 150 TCR beta chains were listed as associated with cytomegalovirus. In vitro tests confirmed that three of the cytomegalovirus-associated TCR beta chains recognize cytomegalovirus antigens. A later analysis associated about 17,000 TCR beta sequences with specific HLA alleles at a false discovery rate of 0.05. V-gene and J-gene trimming of TCR beta chains was associated with a missense DCLRE1C variant in a later genetic analysis, and the association was replicated in an independent cohort.

The library relied on the immunoSEQ multiplex PCR assay. For the multiplex PCR, a mixture combining 60 forward primers for TCR Vbeta segments and 13 reverse primers for TCR Jbeta segments was used. The CDR3 region of rearranged TCR beta genes was amplified from genomic DNA by a multiplex PCR assay. Amplified TCR beta libraries were sequenced as 87-base-pair reads on the Illumina HiSeq System. The paper's processing steps were these. A later analysis tallied roughly 78 million unique TCR beta chains across the 650 to 750 repertoires, and around 9.9 million of those chains were shared by two or more donors. A nearest-neighbor algorithm error-corrected the raw reads and collapsed the reads into unique sequences, merging closely related sequences to remove PCR and sequencing errors. To assign V, D and J gene segments, CDR3 sequences were aligned to IMGT reference sequences. For a sequence to be retained, at least a six-nucleotide match to both a V gene segment and a J gene segment was required. Rearrangements were classified as productive when the CDR3 lacked stop codons and remained in frame with V and J, and all other rearrangements were classified as non-productive. CDR3 was defined by IMGT convention, running from the second conserved V-encoded cysteine to the conserved J-encoded phenylalanine. Sequences without an unambiguous match to a single V gene segment were excluded from the earlier analysis of 450 to 750 of the donors. In an earlier analysis of a few hundred of the donors, V segments were called functional above 56.7% productive rearrangements and were called segregating when the between-donor standard deviation exceeded 5%. A statistical classification framework was built for diagnosing cytomegalovirus status from the catalog of TCR beta chain sequences. V and J gene assignment, in a later analysis, came from comparing TCR nucleotide sequences with IMGT/GENE-DB human TR gene sequences. Using the TCRdist pipeline, a later analysis assigned CDR3 sequences along with most-parsimonious VDJ recombination scenarios. In a later analysis, each TCR beta chain was defined by its CDR3 amino acid sequence together with its V-gene family, and reads lacking a unique V-gene family were excluded. A later analysis removed 600 or so highly shared, low-generation-probability nucleotide sequences to deal with suspected cross-contamination and a sequencing artifact. A later analysis calculated a clonal expansion index for each public chain from normalized within-repertoire ranks of inferred template counts. A later analysis computed generation probabilities with a VDJ recombination model fitted to out-of-frame rearrangements, and checked the results against IGoR. Hypergeometric tests were used in a later analysis to score TCR-TCR, TCR-HLA and TCR-CMV co-occurrence, with a repertoire-size bias correction applied to the TCR pairs. To estimate false discovery rates, a later analysis permuted the HLA or CMV assignments 20 times. In a later analysis, co-occurring TCRs were grouped using DBSCAN, and TCRdist sequence similarity was added for clustering within HLA-allele-positive subsets. Repertoires with fewer than 30,000 or more than 120,000 public chains, plus five repertoires with anomalous nucleotide sharing, were excluded from co-occurrence clustering. As stored in TCRdb, this immuneACCESS dataset retains in-frame rearrangements with V and J assigned. A fraction of the clones does not appear; measured against another copy, unresolved V genes explain less than half of the discrepancy, and the remainder lacks a known reason. That table furnishes V, J and clone size, whereas the DNA furnished D and trimming. In this sample the table shows about 150,000 clones, around 72% of which occur a single time. The leading ten clones occupy 2.1% of the sample.

This clonotype originated in a middle-aged man in good health and CMV-seronegative. The specimen was PBMCs.

The CDR3 is CASSPGTGTREQYF. In nucleotide form, the sequence is TGTGCCAGCAGCCCCGGGACAGGGACTAGGGAGCAGTACTTC. The chain is assembled from TRBV11-2 and TRBJ2-7, and the D gene may be TRBD1, 9 bases matching. The CDR3 runs 14 amino acids, cysteine and phenylalanine included. The retained sequence is limited to the CDR3, 42 bases, with the frame set at the first base. CDR1 and CDR2, looked up from the germline V gene, are SGHAT and FQNNGV. Between the V and J ends, shortened by 5 bases and 7 bases respectively, the junction contains 18 bases.